This passage covers 20 T cell receptor beta chains from one sample sequenced in a study of T cell changes during pregnancy in multiple sclerosis (dated by TCRdb to between 2019 and 2020). The library was obtained by the immunoSEQ multiplex PCR assay. Imported from immuneACCESS, the table was reduced by TCRdb to in-frame sequences with V and J called. These copies leave out some clones; in studies compared against another copy, an unresolved V gene accounts for under half, and the cause of the remainder is not known. This sample is represented by 30,000 to 35,000 clones; roughly 89% of them were singletons. The top ten constitute approximately 0.5% of the sample. Material: CD4+ T cells from peripheral blood mononuclear cells, obtained in the third trimester of pregnancy. The receptors here all came from a female donor in good health, enrolled as a control in a pregnancy study.

The CDR3 nucleotides are TGTGCCAGTAGCCCCAATGGGGGGACTAGCGGGAGCGAGCAGTACTTC. Encoded protein: CASSPNGGTSGSEQYF. This chain links TRBV19 with TRBJ2-5; TRBD2 agrees at 14 bases. Judging by the DNA end, TRBJ2-7 fits better; the J call may be wrong. This CDR3 spans 16 amino acids. Germline CDR1 and CDR2: LNHDA and SQIVND (reference sequence).

The gene calls are TRBV29-1 and TRBJ2-5; D is undetermined. This CDR3 has 12 amino acids. Germline-derived CDR1 and CDR2 are SQVTM and ANQGSEA. The V end lost 4 bases, the J end lost 6 bases, and 12 bases lay between the germline ends. CDR3 amino acids: CSVGLEVQTQYF. In DNA form, the CDR3 reads TGCAGCGTTGGGCTAGAGGTACAGACCCAGTACTTC.

By sample fraction, this clone is medium-sized. The chain has TRBV29-1 and TRBJ2-1; 9 positions match TRBD1. The CDR3 has 14 amino acids. The trim removed 8 bases at V and 5 bases at J, leaving 10 bases unmatched. Per germline, CDR1 SQVTM and CDR2 ANQGSEA. The CDR3 region has the DNA TGCAGCTCGAATAACCGGGACAGGGACAATGAGCAGTTCTTC. Translation gives CSSNNRDRDNEQFF.

This clone has a handful of counts. CDR3 nucleotides: TGTGCCAGCAGTAGGGACAGGGCCTATGGCTACACCTTC. It specifies CASSRDRAYGYTF. The chain is built from TRBV5-6 and TRBJ1-2; TRBD1 matches 9 bases. Germline V gene data show CDR1 as SGHDT and CDR2 as YYEEEE. The length of the CDR3 is 13 residues. V lost 5 bases to trimming and J lost 4 bases; unmatched junction nucleotides: 3.

The rearrangement uses TRBV6-5 and TRBJ2-7, with a tentative D call TRBD1 (6 bases). CDR1 is MNHEY, CDR2 SVGAGI, per germline. Deletions cut 0 bases from V and 2 bases from J, with 11 bases between. The CDR3 extends over 15 amino acids. CDR3 residues: CASSYSDSPTYEQYF. The DNA for the CDR3 is TGTGCCAGCAGTTACTCGGACAGCCCTACCTACGAGCAGTACTTC.

This clone was seen only a few times. The chain employs TRBV6-1 and TRBJ1-5; D is possibly TRBD1 (5 bases). V lost 8 bases and J lost 5, with 13 bases in between. Germline values: CDR1 MNHNS, CDR2 SASEGT. The CDR3 has 13 amino acids. CDR3 nucleotide sequence: TGTGCCAGCGCAGGGTGGGAGGATCAGCCCCAGCATTTT. This gives the protein CASAGWEDQPQHF.

V usage is TRBV23-1 and J usage is TRBJ2-7; TRBD2 aligns across 13 bases. TRBV23-1 is recorded as an ORF, its role being uncertain. Trimming took 9 bases from V and 0 from J; bases not matched to a gene: 5. This CDR3 contains 15 residues. DNA of the CDR3: TGCGCCAGAACTAGCGGGAGGGCCCTCTCCTACGAGCAGTACTTC. It codes for CARTSGRALSYEQYF.

The chain has TRBV7-8 and TRBJ2-2; possibly TRBD2 for D (5 bases). Germline-derived CDR1 and CDR2 are SGHVS and FQNEAQ. The CDR3 has 16 residues. V dropped 4 bases and J dropped 4 bases, with 16 bases sitting between them. The CDR3 here is CASSSRGGPGTGELFF. The CDR3 DNA is TGTGCCAGCAGCTCCCGAGGCGGGCCGGGCACCGGGGAGCTGTTTTTT.

V and J are TRBV11-2 and TRBJ2-3; 8 positions match TRBD2. CDR3 length: 14 residues. The germline CDR1 and CDR2 sequences are SGHAT and FQNNGV. V lost 3 bases and J lost 1; bases outside the gene matches: 0. CDR3 loop: CASSFSGGTDTQYF. CDR3 DNA sequence: TGTGCCAGCAGCTTTAGCGGGGGCACAGATACGCAGTATTTT.

V gene TRBV5-6 combines with J gene TRBJ2-7; perhaps TRBD2 as D (5 bases). Germline V gives CDR1 SGHDT, CDR2 YYEEEE. The length of the CDR3 is 12 residues. Trimming took off 2 bases at V and 5 bases at J, with 8 bases between the two ends. CDR3 sequence (DNA): TGTGCCAGCAGCTTTCGAGGGAACGAGCAGTACTTC. Translating gives CASSFRGNEQYF. The full variable domain, rest sourced from reference TRBV5-6 and TRBJ2-7, is DAGVTQSPTHLIKTRGQQVTLRCSPKSGHDTVSWYQQALGQGPQFIFQYYEEEERQRGNFPDRFSGHQFPNYSSELNVNALLLGDSALYLCASSFRGNEQYFGPGTRLTVT.

The J gene is TRBJ1-2, the V gene TRBV19; D might be TRBD1 (6 bases). The germline CDR1 and CDR2 sequences are LNHDA and SQIVND (reference sequence). The CDR3 contains 14 residues. V lost 3 bases, J lost 7 bases, and 15 bases lay in between. The DNA for the CDR3 is TGTGCCAGTAGTATTCCCAGGGGAGCCGGTGGCTACACCTTC. Translating it yields CASSIPRGAGGYTF.

This sequence joins TRBV5-1 and TRBJ1-2; 12 positions match TRBD1. The CDR3 extends over 14 amino acids. In germline, CDR1 is SGHRS, CDR2 YFSETQ. V lost 0 bases and J lost 8; bases outside the gene matches: 2. DNA for the CDR3: TGCGCCAGCAGCTTGGCCGGGACAGGGGGCGGCTACACCTTC. This translates into CASSLAGTGGGYTF.

The rearrangement uses TRBV27 and TRBJ2-1, with 12 bases fitting TRBD2. The CDR3 runs 17 residues. V dropped 4 bases and J dropped 2; count of bases not matched to a gene: 6. Germline loops: CDR1 MNHEY, CDR2 SMNVEV (reference sequence). The CDR3 DNA follows: TGTGCCAGCAGTTCCCTAGCGGGAGGGTCTACCTACAATGAGCAGTTCTTC. Protein product: CASSSLAGGSTYNEQFF.

J is TRBJ1-5 and V is TRBV12-5, with D uncertain. Per the germline V gene, CDR1 is LGHNT and CDR2 is FRNRAP. This CDR3 has 12 amino acids. V gave up 2 bases and J gave up 6 bases, with 5 bases separating them. The CDR3 coding sequence is TGTGCTAGTGGTTTGCCGGGTCAGCCCCAGCATTTT. Its translation is CASGLPGQPQHF.

The J gene is TRBJ1-5, the V gene TRBV27; no firm D call. This CDR3 spans 15 amino acids. Per the germline V gene, CDR1 is MNHEY and CDR2 is SMNVEV (reference sequence). Trimming took 0 bases from V and 4 from J, leaving 10 bases between them. The CDR3 DNA follows: TGTGCCAGCAGTTTATCGGTCGCGGGTAATCAGCCCCAGCATTTT. Protein: CASSLSVAGNQPQHF.

This chain connects TRBV6-4 to TRBJ1-1; D not certain. The ends were cut back, 2 bases at V and 5 bases at J, with 6 bases in the middle. This CDR3 is built from 12 residues. From germline, CDR1 is MRHNA and CDR2 SNTAGT. As DNA, the CDR3 is TGTGCCAGCAGTGACGCGGGTACTGAAGCTTTCTTT. Amino acids: CASSDAGTEAFF.

The V call is TRBV27, the J call TRBJ1-2, with D perhaps TRBD1 (6 bases). Germline lookup yields CDR1 MNHEY and CDR2 SMNVEV (reference sequence). The V and J ends lost 3 bases and 8 bases respectively, with 13 bases between them. The CDR3 sequence is 13 residues long. The CDR3 region is CASSFQGTGGYTF. CDR3 coding DNA: TGTGCCAGCAGTTTCCAGGGTACAGGGGGCTACACCTTC.

The rearrangement links TRBV5-6 to TRBJ1-1; TRBD1 matches 7 bases. This CDR3 has 15 residues. Germline V gene data show CDR1 as SGHDT and CDR2 as YYEEEE. Unmatched junction bases numbered 9, after V lost 4 bases and J lost 3 bases. The CDR3 bases are TGTGCCAGCAGCAGGACAGGAGGGGGGTACACTGAAGCTTTCTTT. This codes for CASSRTGGGYTEAFF.

As DNA, the CDR3 is TGTGCCAGCAGGCACCGCGGGCTAGCGGCAGGCACCGGGGAGCTGTTTTTT. Translation gives CASRHRGLAAGTGELFF. The rearrangement uses TRBV27 and TRBJ2-2; 7 nucleotides align to TRBD2. The ends lost 6 bases at V and 4 bases at J; junction bases unmatched: 14. Germline V lookup: CDR1 MNHEY, CDR2 SMNVEV (reference sequence). This CDR3 is 17 amino acids long.

This clone came up a few times. The CDR3 sequence: CASSTGGQGGTEAFF. Here the CDR3 DNA reads TGTGCCAGTAGTACAGGGGGACAGGGAGGGACTGAAGCTTTCTTT. This chain uses TRBV19 with TRBJ1-1; 9 bases are shared with TRBD1. V lost 4 bases, J lost 5 bases, and 8 bases stayed unmatched. This CDR3 is built from 15 residues. In germline, CDR1 is LNHDA, CDR2 SQIVND (reference sequence).